The rows below give T cell receptor beta chains drawn from one sample of a study of T-cell reconstitution after alpha-beta-depleted transplantation in children. TCRdb used MiXCR to reprocess the PCR reads, holding one entry per CDR3 protein. The data hold around 700,000 distinct CDR3 sequences, with roughly 14% observed a single time. This specimen consisted of PBMCs, obtained before TCRalphabeta/CD19-depleted stem cell transplant. These receptors all stem from a girl aged 2 to 9 with congenital amegakaryocytic thrombocytopenia, due to receive a stem cell transplant. Each CDR3 is given without its conserved first and last residue.

V,CDR3
TRBV29-1,SVARQGTEAF
TRBV5-1,ASSFIFEGRGETQY
TRBV5-1,ASSLGGQPDTQY
TRBV12-3/TRBV12-4,ASSFGDRAPSYEQY
TRBV7-9,ASSDPGTSGTFTDTQY
TRBV5-1,ASSLLGPPNEQY
TRBV29-1,SVGPRNTEAF
TRBV2,AKQTGGFGRSGANVLT
TRBV7-6,ASSHRGLSSGNTIY
TRBV5-1,ASSSEVGVSYEQY
TRBV4-2,ASSHSDSRNEQF
TRBV18,ASHPQLALDEQF
TRBV5-1,ASSFGRGRIHEQY
TRBV6-1,ASKGGSGGELF
TRBV7-2,ASSLEAGGFPDTQY
TRBV5-5,ASSLSVHGNTIY
TRBV6-1,ASSEGGGPYNEQF
TRBV28,ASTINREDYNEQF
TRBV12-3/TRBV12-4,ASTFNSGANVLT
TRBV20-1,SASDSKQF
TRBV5-1,ASSYVHSGGDTEAF
TRBV20-1,SAVSGSHEQY
TRBV5-1,ASSITREPWGNEQF
TRBV5-1,ASSPDRSSYEQY
TRBV28,ASNGDPDTQY
TRBV5-1,ASSLGAEKYNEQF
TRBV20-1,SARPSTRDRTYYEQY
TRBV28,ASRDPRPSYNEQF
TRBV28,ASSPRLRRQKKETQY